The next 27 T cell receptor beta chains were all read from a single sample in a study of identical twins. A single record per CDR3 protein comes from TCRdb applying MiXCR to the 5' RACE reads. The sample shows about 720,000 distinct CDR3 sequences, roughly 18% of them seen only once. This same sample was also taken into another study, of T cells expressing NK-cell markers.

Sample: PBMCs. The origin of the receptors is a woman aged 18 to 35 in good health.

This sequence joins TRBV4-3 and TRBJ2-5; a weak D match, TRBD1 (6 bases). Germline V gene sequence: CDR1 LGHNA, CDR2 YSLEER. The CDR3 runs 17 residues. V lost 4 bases and J lost 1, with 19 bases in between. CDR3 sequence reads: CASSREHRDTGQETQYF. In nucleotides, the CDR3 is TGCGCCAGCAGCCGAGAGCACCGGGACACAGGCCAAGAGACCCAGTACTTC.

The table lists this clonotype with a few counts. The CDR3 region has the DNA TGCAGTGCTAGAGACCCGGGACGGTCTGGCACAGATACGCAGTATTTT. It encodes CSARDPGRSGTDTQYF. The chain is built from TRBV20-1 and TRBJ2-3, with D perhaps TRBD1 or TRBD2 (5 bases each). CDR3 size: 16 residues. The V end was cut by 0 bases, the J end by 1 base, with 14 bases between. Germline V gene lookup returns CDR1 DFQATT and CDR2 SNEGSKA (reference sequence).

The chain is built from TRBV12-3 or TRBV12-4 and TRBJ1-2; TRBD1 aligns across 10 bases. Trimming took 6 bases from V and 4 from J; bases not matched to a gene: 14. The CDR3 contains 17 residues. The CDR3 reads CASSKDRGPRIAYGYTF. CDR3 bases: TGTGCCAGCAGCAAAGACAGGGGGCCCCGCATCGCCTATGGCTACACCTTC.

CDR3 sequence reads: CSAATGSFEQYF. For the CDR3, the DNA is TGCAGTGCTGCTACCGGGAGTTTCGAGCAGTACTTC. The rearrangement uses TRBV20-1 and TRBJ2-7, with D possibly TRBD2 on 6 matching bases. The V and J ends lost 5 bases and 6 bases respectively, with 14 bases between them. This CDR3 spans 12 amino acids. Germline V gene lookup returns CDR1 DFQATT and CDR2 SNEGSKA (reference sequence).

This clonotype has only a few counts. Here the CDR3 reads CASSLWTGLSEQYF. Here the CDR3 DNA reads TGTGCCAGCAGTTTATGGACAGGGCTTTCCGAGCAGTACTTC. The chain recombines TRBV12-3 or TRBV12-4 with TRBJ2-7, with 8 bases lining up with TRBD1. The CDR3 is 14 amino acids. Trimming cost V 2 bases and J 6 bases; bases outside gene matches: 6.

The rearrangement uses TRBV20-1 and TRBJ2-7; tentatively, D is TRBD2 (5 bases). Trimming left V 0 bases short and J 2 bases short, with 11 bases between. Germline lookup yields CDR1 DFQATT and CDR2 SNEGSKA (reference sequence). The CDR3 sequence is 14 residues long. The CDR3: CSARDFGGPYEQYF. CDR3 nucleotides: TGCAGTGCTAGAGATTTTGGCGGGCCCTACGAGCAGTACTTC.

This clonotype has only a few counts. The DNA for the CDR3 is TGTGCCAGCAGTGATGGCGGGCCAGGGGAGACCCAGTACTTC. Amino acid sequence: CASSDGGPGETQYF. This sequence joins TRBV2 and TRBJ2-5; TRBD1 or TRBD2 may be the D gene (5 bases each). Germline V CDR1 and CDR2: SNHLY, FYNNEI. The CDR3 spans 14 residues. Trimming pared 3 bases from V and 5 bases from J, leaving 13 bases between.

The rearrangement uses TRBV12-3 or TRBV12-4 and TRBJ2-3; D not resolved. CDR3 size: 12 residues. Trimming stripped 4 bases from V and 5 bases from J, with 7 bases between. CDR3 sequence: CASSWALDTQYF. The CDR3 region has the DNA TGTGCCAGCAGTTGGGCACTAGATACGCAGTATTTT.

This clonotype was detected a few times. V is TRBV11-2 and J is TRBJ1-6, with TRBD1 matching over 11 bases. The CDR3 spans 18 residues. From germline, CDR1 is SGHAT and CDR2 FQNNGV. Germline trimming cut 5 bases from V and 10 bases from J; bases unmatched to any gene: 16. This CDR3 is CASSTHLGTGGSGSPLHF. CDR3 coding DNA: TGTGCCAGCAGCACCCACCTCGGGACAGGGGGTTCGGGGTCACCCCTCCACTTT.

This clonotype was seen a handful of times. This chain connects TRBV4-2 to TRBJ2-7; 7 nucleotides match TRBD1. This CDR3 spans 16 amino acids. The V segment lost 4 bases and the J segment 1 base; nucleotides outside the gene matches: 10. Germline V CDR1 and CDR2: LGHNA, YNFKEQ. CDR3 nucleotide sequence: TGTGCCAGCAGCCTGACCTCTACAGGGGTGTCCTACGAGCAGTACTTC. As protein: CASSLTSTGVSYEQYF.

J is TRBJ2-1 and V is TRBV2; 8 bases match TRBD1. The CDR3 sequence is 13 residues long. With 7 bases clipped from V and 6 bases from J, the junction kept 5 bases outside the gene matches. Germline V gene sequence: CDR1 SNHLY, CDR2 FYNNEI. The DNA for the CDR3 is TGTGCCAGCACCCCGACAGGGGTCAATGAGCAGTTCTTC. Encoded protein: CASTPTGVNEQFF.

This clonotype appeared many times. The V gene is TRBV12-3 or TRBV12-4, the J gene TRBJ2-7, with D hard to call. The CDR3 is 12 residues long. Trimming left V 2 bases short and J 6 bases short, with 8 bases between. For the CDR3, the DNA is TGTGCCAGCAGTTTAATCCTAGGCGAGCAGTACTTC. This codes for CASSLILGEQYF.

The V and J genes are TRBV6-2 or TRBV6-3 and TRBJ2-5; 8 nucleotides line up with TRBD2. V trimming: 5 bases; J trimming: 4 bases; junction bases outside the gene matches: 6. The CDR3 is 14 amino acids. The germline V gene has CDR1 MNHEY and CDR2 SVGEGT. DNA for the CDR3: TGTGCCAGCAGTCAGAGCGGGAGAGGAGAGACCCAGTACTTC. Protein: CASSQSGRGETQYF.

J is TRBJ1-2 and V is TRBV6-1; D uncertain. The V gene's germline CDR1 is MNHNS and CDR2 SASEGT. The V end lost 6 bases, the J end lost 8 bases, and 13 bases lay between the germline ends. The CDR3 is made up of 12 amino acids. CDR3 DNA sequence: TGTGCCAGCAGCATCGCGACCCCAGGCTACACCTTC. Translated: CASSIATPGYTF.

V and J are TRBV6-1 and TRBJ2-7; D might be TRBD2 (5 bases). V was trimmed by 6 bases and J by 3 bases, leaving 12 bases between them. The germline gives CDR1 MNHNS, CDR2 SASEGT. The CDR3 contains 13 residues. For the CDR3, the DNA is TGTGCCAGCAGCCGATACCGGGACTACGAGCAGTACTTC. Translation: CASSRYRDYEQYF.

This clonotype was counted only a few times. The chain is built from TRBV25-1 and TRBJ1-4, with no clear D. This CDR3 has 13 amino acids. CDR1 is MGHDK, CDR2 SYGVNS, per germline. CDR3 protein: CASQGVWWEKLFF. For the CDR3, the DNA is TGTGCAAGCCAAGGCGTCTGGTGGGAAAAACTGTTTTTT.

This clonotype was observed a handful of times. The chain employs TRBV5-1 and TRBJ2-2, with 9 bases aligning to TRBD1. CDR1 is SGHRS, CDR2 YFSETQ, per germline. CDR3 length equals 15 residues. After removal of 3 bases from V and 1 base from J, the junction contained 1 base not matched to a gene. This chain's CDR3 is CASSSGQGNTGELFF. The CDR3 nucleotides read TGCGCCAGCAGCTCGGGACAGGGGAACACCGGGGAGCTGTTTTTT.

This clonotype was seen a few times. The chain couples TRBV11-2 to TRBJ1-2; weak D call: TRBD1 (5 bases). The CDR3 spans 16 residues. Germline loops: CDR1 SGHAT, CDR2 FQNNGV. V lost 5 bases to trimming and J lost 2 bases, with 18 bases between them. The CDR3 DNA is TGTGCCAGCAGCCGGGGAGCAGGGTTGGGAAACTATGGCTACACCTTC. It translates to CASSRGAGLGNYGYTF.

The rearrangement links TRBV12-3 or TRBV12-4 to TRBJ2-2; 13 bases agree with TRBD2. Unmatched junction bases numbered 3, after V lost 5 bases and J lost 0 bases. CDR3 length: 17 residues. The chain's CDR3 is CASSRTSGGPNTGELFF. CDR3 coding DNA: TGTGCCAGCAGTCGGACTAGCGGGGGCCCGAACACCGGGGAGCTGTTTTTT.

This clonotype was seen a few times. The chain carries TRBV12-3 or TRBV12-4 and TRBJ2-3; 7 positions agree with TRBD1. The CDR3 is made up of 14 amino acids. Germline trimming cut 6 bases from V and 5 bases from J; bases unmatched to any gene: 8. Written as DNA, the CDR3 is TGTGCCAGCAGCCGGACAGGAGTTGAAGATACGCAGTATTTT. It yields the protein CASSRTGVEDTQYF.

The chain combines TRBV25-1 with TRBJ2-7; D is undetermined. V was trimmed by 4 bases and J by 0 bases, leaving 7 bases between them. Germline CDR1 reads MGHDK; CDR2 reads SYGVNS. CDR3 length: 13 amino acids. Here the CDR3 reads CASSVAASYEQYF. CDR3 DNA sequence: TGTGCCAGCAGTGTGGCAGCCTCCTACGAGCAGTACTTC.

This clonotype has only a few counts. This chain connects TRBV5-1 to TRBJ2-3; 8 bases align to TRBD2. CDR1 and CDR2 from the germline V gene are SGHRS and YFSETQ. Trimming removed 5 bases from V and 3 bases from J; junction bases left unmatched: 5. The CDR3 sequence is 14 residues long. The CDR3 reads CASRLAGLTDTQYF. As DNA, the CDR3 is TGCGCCAGCAGGTTAGCGGGGCTAACAGATACGCAGTATTTT.

V is TRBV2 and J is TRBJ2-5, with 7 bases lining up with TRBD1. The junction had 2 bases not matched to a gene; V was cut back by 4 bases and J by 3 bases. This CDR3 is 13 amino acids long. Germline values: CDR1 SNHLY, CDR2 FYNNEI. This CDR3 reads CASSAGTEETQYF. Written as DNA, the CDR3 is TGTGCCAGCAGTGCCGGGACAGAAGAGACCCAGTACTTC.

This clonotype was detected a few times. The chain employs TRBV5-1 and TRBJ1-1; TRBD1 aligns across 10 bases. V dropped 6 bases and J dropped 6; count of bases not matched to a gene: 11. The CDR3 has 15 amino acids. CDR1 is SGHRS, CDR2 YFSETQ, per germline. The CDR3 sequence: CASKETGGAYSEAFF. DNA for the CDR3: TGCGCCAGCAAGGAGACAGGGGGCGCGTATTCTGAAGCTTTCTTT.

The table lists this clonotype with a few counts. The chain carries TRBV30 and TRBJ1-2, with D unresolved. Germline V lookup: CDR1 GTSNPN, CDR2 SVGIG (reference sequence). The CDR3 loop spans 13 amino acids. V lost 6 bases to trimming and J lost 7 bases, with 18 bases between them. The CDR3 spells CACDATRSAGYTF. The CDR3 DNA follows: TGTGCCTGTGACGCAACCCGGTCGGCTGGCTACACCTTC.

This clonotype was seen only a few times. This sequence joins TRBV5-1 and TRBJ2-3; 9 nucleotides agree with TRBD2. The trim removed 0 bases at V and 2 bases at J, leaving 7 bases unmatched. Germline V gene sequence: CDR1 SGHRS, CDR2 YFSETQ. This CDR3 comprises 17 residues. The CDR3 coding sequence is TGCGCCAGCAGCTTGGTGGCTAGCGGGGTTCCCACAGATACGCAGTATTTT. This gives the protein CASSLVASGVPTDTQYF.

The genes are TRBV12-3 or TRBV12-4 and TRBJ2-1; 10 bases map to TRBD2. The trim removed 7 bases at V and 8 bases at J, leaving 8 bases unmatched. This CDR3 has 14 residues. Here the CDR3 DNA reads TGTGCCAGCAACCAGCGGGGGGGCCGGGATGAGCAGTTCTTC. Translated: CASNQRGGRDEQFF.